The rows below give T cell receptor beta chains drawn from one sample of a study of response to subunit inactivated influenza vaccine. TCRdb re-analysed the RT-PCR reads in MiXCR, keeping a single row per CDR3 protein. The sample records under 800,000 distinct CDR3 sequences, around 13% being singletons. Here the sequenced sample was PBMCs from blood, taken 14 to 15 days before vaccination. These receptor sequences come from a man aged 50 or older who received an inactivated influenza vaccine. The CDR3 runs from the conserved cysteine through the conserved F or W. The D gene is left open where the match is weak. Not every row has a clone size; where given, it reads once, few, many or a size class.

>16|-|TRBJ2-7|TRBD2|TRBV18
TGTGCCAGCTCACCCCTAGCGGGAGGTCTCTCCTACGAGCAGTACTTC
CASSPLAGGLSYEQYF
>14|-|TRBJ2-2|TRBD2|TRBV18
TGTGCCAGCTCGGGACTAGCATACGGCGGGGAGCTGTTTTTT
CASSGLAYGGELFF
>15|many|TRBJ2-7|TRBD1|TRBV5-1
TGCGCCAGCAGCTTGGGGACAGGTAGCTCCTACGAGCAGTACTTC
CASSLGTGSSYEQYF
>15|-|TRBJ2-7|TRBD1|TRBV10-3
TGTGCCATCAGTGAGTTACAGGGGGCGCCGTACGAGCAGTACTTC
CAISELQGAPYEQYF
>12|-|TRBJ1-1|-|TRBV5-6
TGTGCCAGCAGCTACTACAGGGATGAAGCTTTCTTT
CASSYYRDEAFF
>14|few|TRBJ1-4|-|TRBV30
TGTGCCTGGAGTACACTAGGACCCTATGAAAAACTGTTTTTT
CAWSTLGPYEKLFF
>11|few|TRBJ1-5|-|TRBV6-1
TGTGCCAGCGGCTTGGGACAGCCCCAGCATTTT
CASGLGQPQHF
>14|-|TRBJ2-7|-|TRBV3-1
TGTGCCAGCAGCCAAGGATCCGGGGCCTACGAGCAGTACTTC
CASSQGSGAYEQYF
>13|few|TRBJ1-5|-|TRBV20-1
TGCAGTGCTAAGAACAGGAAGCATCAGCCCCAGCATTTT
CSAKNRKHQPQHF
>15|few|TRBJ2-3|TRBD2|TRBV5-1
TGCGCCAGCAGCCTACTAGCGGGACAGGAACATACGCAGTATTTT
CASSLLAGQEHTQYF
>14|few|TRBJ2-5|TRBD1|TRBV3-1
TGTGCCAGCAGCCAAACAGGGGGTAGCGAGACCCAGTACTTC
CASSQTGGSETQYF
>14|few|TRBJ2-7|-|TRBV7-2
TGTGCCAGCAGCCCCCAGGCAGGGGAGGGCGAGCAGTACTTC
CASSPQAGEGEQYF
>13|-|TRBJ1-5|-|TRBV20-1
TGCAGTGCTAGACTACAGGATAATCAGCCCCAGCATTTT
CSARLQDNQPQHF
>15|-|TRBJ2-4|TRBD1|TRBV20-1
TGCAGTGCTTGGGACAGGGAGAGCGCCAAAAACATTCAGTACTTC
CSAWDRESAKNIQYF
>13|many|TRBJ1-1|-|TRBV10-3
TGTGCCATCAGTCGGGGCTTTAACACTGAAGCTTTCTTT
CAISRGFNTEAFF
>13|-|TRBJ2-5|-|TRBV6-6
TGTGCCAGCAGCCCGCCGTTGCTAGAGACCCAGTACTTC
CASSPPLLETQYF
>13|few|TRBJ1-2|TRBD1|TRBV7-2
TGTGCCAGCAGCTGGGGACAGGGGTATGGCTACACCTTC
CASSWGQGYGYTF
>14|-|TRBJ1-4|-|TRBV7-9
TGTGCCAGCAGCCGAGGAGGGAGTATTGAAAAACTGTTTTTT
CASSRGGSIEKLFF
>14|many|TRBJ1-5|-|TRBV12-3/TRBV12-4
TGTGCCAGCAGTTTTACGCAGGGAGATCAGCCCCAGCATTTT
CASSFTQGDQPQHF
>14|-|TRBJ2-2|-|TRBV4-1
TGCGCCAGCAGCATACGATGGAACACCGGGGAGCTGTTTTTT
CASSIRWNTGELFF
>15|-|TRBJ2-2|TRBD2|TRBV20-1
TGCAGTGCTAGGGGACTAGCGGGGGATAACGGGGAGCTGTTTTTT
CSARGLAGDNGELFF
>14|-|TRBJ1-1|-|TRBV6-5
TGTGCCAGCAGTTACTCGAGGCGGAACACTGAAGCTTTCTTT
CASSYSRRNTEAFF
>12|few|TRBJ2-5|-|TRBV29-1
TGCAGCGTTGAACGGGGGCAGGAGACCCAGTACTTC
CSVERGQETQYF
>14|-|TRBJ2-5|TRBD2|TRBV12-3/TRBV12-4
TGTGCCAGCAGTCCTCTAGCGGGAGTCGTGACCCAGTACTTC
CASSPLAGVVTQYF
>15|-|TRBJ2-1|TRBD2|TRBV6-2/TRBV6-3
TGTGCCAGCAGTCGTCCAGCGGGAGCTGATTATGAGCAGTTCTTC
CASSRPAGADYEQFF
>15|few|TRBJ2-3|TRBD2|TRBV19
TGTGCCAGTAGTTCCGGGACTAGTGGAATAGATACGCAGTATTTT
CASSSGTSGIDTQYF
>15|-|TRBJ2-1|-|TRBV20-1
TGCAGTGCTAGACCCATGCGGGGACTGAACAATGAGCAGTTCTTC
CSARPMRGLNNEQFF
>14|few|TRBJ2-7|TRBD2|TRBV20-1
TGCAGTGGGGTTAGACGGGGGGGCTTGTACGAGCAGTACTTC
CSGVRRGGLYEQYF
>15|many|TRBJ1-5|TRBD1|TRBV9
TGTGCCAGCAGCGTAGATTCGGGACAGGGTCAGCCCCAGCATTTT
CASSVDSGQGQPQHF
>19|few|TRBJ2-5|TRBD2|TRBV3-1
TGTGCCAGCAGCCAAAGTGGGACTAGCGGGGGGGGATGGCAAGAGACCCAGTACTTC
CASSQSGTSGGGWQETQYF
>18|-|TRBJ1-2|-|TRBV11-1
TGTGCCAGCAGCAGACCCCGGGGCAGGGAACCTACTAACTATGGCTACACCTTC
CASSRPRGREPTNYGYTF
>15|-|TRBJ1-2|-|TRBV3-1
TGTGCCAGCAGCCAAGACACCGGCGGAACGTATGGCTACACCTTC
CASSQDTGGTYGYTF
>14|-|TRBJ2-5|-|TRBV11-2
TGTGCCAGCAGCACGACAGCTATTCAAGAGACCCAGTACTTC
CASSTTAIQETQYF
>12|few|TRBJ1-2|TRBD1|TRBV20-1
TGCAGTGCTAGAGAGGCAGGGGGAGGCTACACCTTC
CSAREAGGGYTF
>17|-|TRBJ1-2|-|TRBV9
TGTGCCAGCAGCGTAGAAGGCACGGACGGGACTAACTATGGCTACACCTTC
CASSVEGTDGTNYGYTF
>13|-|TRBJ2-5|-|TRBV6-5
TGTGCCAGCAGTTTTCCGGGGAAAGGGACCCAGTACTTC
CASSFPGKGTQYF
>15|-|TRBJ2-2|-|TRBV27
TGTGCCAGCAGTTACGGGGGCGCTTTGTCCGGGGAGCTGTTTTTT
CASSYGGALSGELFF
>16|-|TRBJ2-4|-|TRBV7-9
TGTGCCAGCAGCCCCGCGGCCGGGGTACTTGACGACATTCAGTACTTC
CASSPAAGVLDDIQYF
>13|-|TRBJ2-1|-|TRBV6-2/TRBV6-3
TGTGCCAGCACTAAGACCCGGTACAATGAGCAGTTCTTC
CASTKTRYNEQFF
>13|few|TRBJ2-7|-|TRBV3-1
TGTGCCAGCAGCCAAGGACTCAACTACGAGCAGTACTTC
CASSQGLNYEQYF
>13|few|TRBJ2-7|-|TRBV4-2
TGTGCCAGCAGCCAAGAAGGGCCCTACGAGCAGTACTTC
CASSQEGPYEQYF
>14|-|TRBJ2-5|-|TRBV9
TGTGCCAGCAGCGTAGGGGTTAGCCAAGAGACCCAGTACTTC
CASSVGVSQETQYF
>15|few|TRBJ2-2|TRBD1|TRBV7-2
TGTGCCAGCAGCTTAAGGCAGGGGGCAACCGGGGAGCTGTTTTTT
CASSLRQGATGELFF